The 22 T cell receptor beta chains given below trace back to one sample, sequenced in a study of blood T cell repertoires in COVID-19. The repertoire was sequenced with immunoSEQ multiplex PCR; TCRdb's copy has only in-frame clones and lacks some. This table holds around 250,000 clones, roughly 80% found once. The sample comprised peripheral blood. The receptors originated from a woman aged 18-35 years with acute or convalescent COVID-19.

V is TRBV6-2 or TRBV6-3 and J is TRBJ1-5, with 7 nucleotides matching TRBD1. The J segment lost 2 bases and the V segment lost 6 bases, leaving 13 bases of the junction unmatched. The germline gives CDR1 MNHEY, CDR2 SVGEGT. This CDR3 spans 17 amino acids. CDR3 in amino acids: CASSPWGQPQGNQPQHF. The CDR3 DNA follows: TGTGCCAGCAGCCCTTGGGGACAGCCGCAGGGCAATCAGCCCCAGCATTTT.

The genes are TRBV7-9 and TRBJ2-7; a possible D gene is TRBD2 (6 bases). V lost 5 bases and J lost 3, with 14 bases in between. Germline V gene lookup returns CDR1 SEHNR and CDR2 FQNEAQ (reference sequence). The CDR3 runs to 14 residues. CDR3 coding DNA: TGTGCCAGCAGCCCGGGGGAACACCACTACGAGCAGTACTTC. Amino acids: CASSPGEHHYEQYF.

The chain carries TRBV28 and TRBJ2-1; maybe TRBD2 (7 bases). The CDR3 length is 19 residues. Trimming took 3 bases from V and 8 from J, leaving 29 bases between them. Germline V gene data show CDR1 as MDHEN and CDR2 as SYDVKM. The CDR3 DNA is TGTGCCAGCAGTTTGGCTCATTCGAATAGAGAGGGGGGGAGGGATGAGCAGTTCTTC. It codes for CASSLAHSNREGGRDEQFF.

V is TRBV28 and J is TRBJ2-7; 8 bases fit TRBD2. The germline V gene has CDR1 MDHEN and CDR2 SYDVKM. The trim removed 5 bases at V and 3 bases at J, leaving 24 bases unmatched. The length of the CDR3 is 20 residues. The CDR3 DNA sequence: TGTGCCAGCAGTAGCCTCCGGACTAGCTCCTATATTTCCTCCTACTACGAGCAGTACTTC. Its protein product is CASSSLRTSSYISSYYEQYF. The whole variable domain, remainder taken from reference TRBV28 and TRBJ2-7, is DVKVTQSSRYLVKRTGEKVFLECVQDMDHENMFWYRQDPGLGLRLIYFSYDVKMKEKGDIPEGYSVSREKKERFSLILESASTNQTSMYLCASSSLRTSSYISSYYEQYFGPGTRLTVT.

This clone was observed a handful of times. V is TRBV13 and J is TRBJ1-2; 7 nucleotides line up with TRBD1. This CDR3 has 20 amino acids. The V and J ends lost 0 bases and 3 bases, in that order; junction bases with no gene match: 19. From germline, CDR1 is PRHDT and CDR2 FYEKMQ (reference sequence). The CDR3 region has the DNA TGTGCCAGCAGCTTAGGCGGCCTAGGGGGCGAATTTCGGATTGACTATGGCTACACCTTC. Translating gives CASSLGGLGGEFRIDYGYTF. Combining the CDR3 with reference TRBV13 and TRBJ1-2 gives the whole variable domain AAGVIQSPRHLIKEKRETATLKCYPIPRHDTVYWYQQGPGQDPQFLISFYEKMQSDKGSIPDRFSAQQFSDYHSELNMSSLELGDSALYFCASSLGGLGGEFRIDYGYTFGSGTRLTVV.

The V and J genes are TRBV10-3 and TRBJ1-5, with 10 positions matching TRBD1. Trimming cost V 8 bases and J 4 bases; bases outside gene matches: 5. The germline CDR1 and CDR2 sequences are ENHRY and SYGVKD. The CDR3 loop spans 14 amino acids. The CDR3 protein is CAIGTGDVNQPQHF. The CDR3, as DNA: TGTGCCATCGGGACAGGGGACGTAAATCAGCCCCAGCATTTT.

The chain combines TRBV28 with TRBJ1-1; D not resolved. The V end lost 6 bases, the J end lost 6 bases, and 20 bases lay between the germline ends. The germline CDR1 and CDR2 sequences are MDHEN and SYDVKM. The CDR3 is made up of 15 amino acids. The CDR3 spells CASRSPRYPTAEAFF. CDR3 in DNA: TGTGCCAGCAGGTCTCCCCGGTACCCAACTGCTGAAGCTTTCTTT.

This clone appeared once. The rearrangement joins TRBV7-9 to TRBJ2-7; no firm D call. CDR3 length: 15 amino acids. V was shortened by 1 base and J by 0 bases, with 10 bases between the two germline ends. Germline CDR1 SEHNR, CDR2 FQNEAQ (reference sequence). This CDR3 is CASSLDLGFSYEQYF. CDR3 in DNA: TGTGCCAGCAGCTTAGACCTGGGCTTCTCCTACGAGCAGTACTTC.

The chain couples TRBV5-1 to TRBJ2-1; D is possibly TRBD1 (6 bases). This CDR3 region has 13 residues. Germline-derived CDR1 and CDR2 are SGHRS and YFSETQ. V shed 4 bases and J shed 7 bases, with 12 bases lying between them. The CDR3 bases are TGCGCCAGCAGCCCAGGGGTCGGGAATGAGCAGTTCTTC. As protein: CASSPGVGNEQFF.

The rearrangement links TRBV3-1 (or the pseudogene TRBV3-2) to TRBJ2-1, with 12 positions matching TRBD2. The germline gives CDR1 LGHDT, CDR2 YNNKEL (reference sequence). V lost 6 bases, J lost 8 bases, and 8 bases stayed unmatched. The CDR3 consists of 15 residues. The CDR3 DNA reads TGTGCCAGCAGGCCTGGACTAGCGGGATCAGATGAGCAGTTCTTC. This sequence encodes CASRPGLAGSDEQFF.

V and J are TRBV10-1 and TRBJ2-7, with 9 nucleotides matching TRBD1. V dropped 6 bases and J dropped 5; count of bases not matched to a gene: 8. The length of the CDR3 is 14 residues. From germline, CDR1 is WNHNN and CDR2 SYGVQD (reference sequence). DNA for the CDR3: TGCGCCAGCAGCGCCGGGACAGGGTATAACGAGCAGTACTTC. It is translated as CASSAGTGYNEQYF.

The genes are TRBV7-2 and TRBJ2-1; tentatively, D is TRBD2 (6 bases). This CDR3 spans 14 amino acids. Germline CDR1 reads SGHTA; CDR2 reads FQGNSA. V was clipped by 6 bases and J by 8 bases, with 17 bases between them. In DNA, the CDR3 is TGTGCCAGCAGTCGTAGCGGAGGTCTCTATGAGCAGTTCTTC. Translating gives CASSRSGGLYEQFF. Based on the CDR3 plus reference TRBV7-2 and TRBJ2-1, the full variable domain is GAGVSQSPSNKVTEKGKDVELRCDPISGHTALYWYRQSLGQGLEFLIYFQGNSAPDKSGLPSDRFSAERTGGSVSTLTIQRTQQEDSAVYLCASSRSGGLYEQFFGPGTRLTVL.

This chain uses TRBV4-2 with TRBJ2-4; possible D gene TRBD2, 5 bases. V was shortened by 0 bases and J by 2 bases, with 14 bases between the two germline ends. This CDR3 comprises 17 residues. Germline-derived CDR1 and CDR2 are LGHNA and YNFKEQ. DNA of the CDR3: TGTGCCAGCAGCCAAGATTCCCCGGGATATCCCAAAAACATTCAGTACTTC. Translated: CASSQDSPGYPKNIQYF.

This chain joins TRBV14 and TRBJ1-4; no clear D. This CDR3 spans 15 amino acids. Between the trimmed V and J ends, which lost 4 bases and 2 bases, there was a span of 11 bases. CDR1 and CDR2 from the germline V gene are SGHDN and FVKESK. As DNA, the CDR3 is TGTGCCAGCAGCCGGCGGGAGGGCACTAATGAAAAACTGTTTTTT. This codes for CASSRREGTNEKLFF.

Written as DNA, the CDR3 is TGTGCCAGCAGTGACTCCGGGACAACATACGAGCAGTACTTC. It encodes CASSDSGTTYEQYF. This chain connects TRBV27 to TRBJ2-7, with D tentatively TRBD1 (6 bases). CDR1 MNHEY and CDR2 SMNVEV come from the germline V gene (reference sequence). Trimming pared 5 bases from V and 4 bases from J, leaving 15 bases between. There are 14 residues in the CDR3.

DNA for the CDR3: TGTGCCAGCGGGAGCGGGAGGGCGGAGACCCAGTACTTC. Residues: CASGSGRAETQYF. The chain links TRBV7-2 to TRBJ2-5; TRBD2 matches 10 bases. The CDR3 extends over 13 amino acids. The J segment lost 5 bases and the V segment lost 8 bases, leaving 5 bases of the junction unmatched. The germline gives CDR1 SGHTA, CDR2 FQGNSA. Variable domain in full (rest from reference TRBV7-2 and TRBJ2-5): GAGVSQSPSNKVTEKGKDVELRCDPISGHTALYWYRQSLGQGLEFLIYFQGNSAPDKSGLPSDRFSAERTGGSVSTLTIQRTQQEDSAVYLCASGSGRAETQYFGPGTRLLVL.

The chain combines TRBV2 with TRBJ2-5, with D perhaps TRBD1 (6 bases). The V end was cut by 0 bases, the J end by 5 bases, with 10 bases between. The CDR3 consists of 14 residues. The germline gives CDR1 SNHLY, CDR2 FYNNEI. The CDR3 sequence: CASSEATGRETQYF. CDR3 DNA sequence: TGTGCCAGCAGTGAAGCGACAGGCCGGGAGACCCAGTACTTC.

This clone has a single count. The J gene is TRBJ2-1, the V gene TRBV28; 11 bases line up with TRBD2. J gave up 4 bases and V 5 bases, and 4 bases lay outside the gene matches. CDR1 and CDR2 from the germline V gene are MDHEN and SYDVKM. CDR3 length: 15 residues. The DNA for the CDR3 is TGTGCCAGCAGTCAACTAGCGGGAGCTTACAATGAGCAGTTCTTC. Translation: CASSQLAGAYNEQFF.

This clone was counted between two and nine times. This chain connects TRBV7-2 to TRBJ2-7, with TRBD1 matching over 9 bases. Germline V lookup: CDR1 SGHTA, CDR2 FQGNSA. The CDR3 contains 15 residues. J gave up 3 bases and V 7 bases, and 10 bases lay outside the gene matches. The CDR3 region is CASTFRQGGLYEQYF. The CDR3 nucleotides read TGTGCCAGCACCTTCCGACAGGGGGGACTCTACGAGCAGTACTTC.

This chain connects TRBV7-9 to TRBJ2-7; 7 nucleotides agree with TRBD1. The CDR3 covers 12 residues. CDR1 is SEHNR and CDR2 is FQNEAQ in the germline V gene (reference sequence). After removal of 5 bases from V and 5 bases from J, the junction contained 3 bases not matched to a gene. This CDR3 reads CASSPDRDEQYF. The CDR3 coding sequence is TGTGCCAGCAGCCCTGACAGGGACGAGCAGTACTTC.

V and J are TRBV4-3 and TRBJ1-3; TRBD1 aligns across 7 bases. Germline V CDR1 and CDR2: LGHNA, YSLEER. The V gene end was trimmed by 1 base and the J gene end by 1 base; junction bases not matched to a gene: 4. The CDR3 runs to 16 residues. The CDR3 is CASSQAQGGSGNTIYF. In DNA, the CDR3 is TGCGCCAGCAGCCAAGCCCAGGGGGGTTCTGGAAACACCATATATTTT.

The chain combines TRBV5-1 with TRBJ1-2; the match to TRBD1 covers 8 bases. The V gene's germline CDR1 is SGHRS and CDR2 YFSETQ. The ends lost 0 bases at V and 4 bases at J; junction bases unmatched: 2. The CDR3 covers 14 residues. The CDR3 sequence is CASSLGQGTYGYTF. CDR3 nucleotide sequence: TGCGCCAGCAGCTTGGGACAGGGGACCTATGGCTACACCTTC.